Each of the 17 T cell receptor beta chains below was sequenced from the same sample in a study of blood T cell repertoires in COVID-19. The table came from immunoSEQ multiplex PCR; TCRdb's copy has only in-frame clones and leaves some out. Altogether around 89,000 clones are present, approximately 79% being singletons, with the ten largest covering about 15%. Material: peripheral blood. All receptors come from a woman older than 75 with acute or convalescent COVID-19.

The genes are TRBV7-9 and TRBJ1-2, with 7 bases identical to TRBD1. V was clipped by 6 bases and J by 2 bases; unmatched bases: 9. The CDR3 runs to 15 residues. Germline lookup yields CDR1 SEHNR and CDR2 FQNEAQ (reference sequence). The CDR3 protein is CASRPGQPLNYGYTF. The CDR3, as DNA: TGTGCCAGCAGACCGGGACAGCCTTTAAACTATGGCTACACCTTC.

This rearrangement joins TRBV7-2 to TRBJ1-2; D possibly corresponds to TRBD1 (5 bases). Germline CDR1 reads SGHTA; CDR2 reads FQGNSA. Trimming cost V 2 bases and J 0 bases, with 10 bases left between them. This CDR3 has 15 residues. CDR3 nucleotides: TGTGCCAGCAGCTTACGTAGGGGTTCTAACTATGGCTACACCTTC. Residues: CASSLRRGSNYGYTF.

This CDR3 is CASSLQGREAFF. The CDR3, as DNA: TGTGCCAGCAGCCTACAAGGGAGGGAAGCTTTCTTT. The chain has TRBV14 and TRBJ1-1; D gene unclear. This CDR3 region has 12 residues. Germline V gene data show CDR1 as SGHDN and CDR2 as FVKESK. The germline V and J ends were trimmed by 4 bases and 8 bases, with 11 bases remaining between them.

V is TRBV6-5 and J is TRBJ2-7, with 9 bases lining up with TRBD1. The CDR3 sequence is 14 residues long. CDR1 and CDR2 from the germline V gene are MNHEY and SVGAGI. The trim removed 6 bases at V and 9 bases at J, leaving 12 bases unmatched. The CDR3 DNA reads TGTGCCAGCAGGAAACAGGGGGCTTCTAACGGGCAGTACTTC. Translating it yields CASRKQGASNGQYF.

V is TRBV5-1 and J is TRBJ1-3; TRBD1 matches at 8 bases. In germline, CDR1 is SGHRS, CDR2 YFSETQ. V shed 3 bases and J 0 bases; nucleotides not matched to a gene: 5. There are 16 residues in the CDR3. In DNA form, the CDR3 reads TGCGCCAGCAGCTCACGAGGGACAGGCTCTGGAAACACCATATATTTT. It yields the protein CASSSRGTGSGNTIYF.

The J gene is TRBJ1-5, the V gene TRBV2; D gene ambiguous. From germline, CDR1 is SNHLY and CDR2 FYNNEI. Trimming pared 2 bases from V and 2 bases from J, leaving 7 bases between. The CDR3 has 14 amino acids. CDR3 in amino acids: CASSESGRNQPQHF. The CDR3 coding sequence is TGTGCCAGCAGTGAATCGGGTCGCAATCAGCCCCAGCATTTT.

The CDR3 reads CASSLTGQDSSYNSPLHF. CDR3 coding DNA: TGCGCCAGCAGCTTGACGGGACAGGATTCCTCCTATAATTCACCCCTCCACTTT. The chain has TRBV5-1 and TRBJ1-6; 8 nucleotides match TRBD1. V shed 1 base and J 0 bases; nucleotides not matched to a gene: 6. Germline values: CDR1 SGHRS, CDR2 YFSETQ. This CDR3 has 18 amino acids.

This CDR3 is CASSPGGQGGTEAFF. DNA of the CDR3: TGTGCCAGCTCACCAGGGGGACAGGGAGGCACTGAAGCTTTCTTT. The chain recombines TRBV18 with TRBJ1-1; TRBD1 aligns across 9 bases. V was pared by 2 bases and J by 4 bases, with 5 bases of the junction left unmatched. Germline values: CDR1 KGHSH, CDR2 LQKENI. The CDR3 covers 15 residues.

Written as DNA, the CDR3 is TGTGCCAGCAGTTACTCGATGATGGTTAGAGAAGCTTTCTTT. Translation gives CASSYSMMVREAFF. The chain uses TRBV6-2 or TRBV6-3 and TRBJ1-1; no clear D. CDR1 and CDR2 from the germline V gene are MNHEY and SVGEGT. V shed 0 bases and J shed 8 bases, with 13 bases lying between them. CDR3 length: 14 amino acids.

The chain links TRBV19 to TRBJ2-5; 8 bases are shared with TRBD2. The CDR3 runs to 15 residues. J lost 3 bases, V lost 5 bases, and 8 bases had no gene match. Germline lookup yields CDR1 LNHDA and CDR2 SQIVND (reference sequence). The CDR3 here is CASSDGGGTEETQYF. DNA of the CDR3: TGTGCCAGTAGTGATGGCGGGGGGACCGAAGAGACCCAGTACTTC.

The rearrangement links TRBV12-3 or TRBV12-4 to TRBJ1-3; D is unresolved. This CDR3 is built from 12 residues. V gave up 11 bases and J gave up 2 bases, with 10 bases separating them. CDR3 sequence (DNA): TGTGCCTCAAGGAGGACTGGAAACACCATATATTTT. Amino acid sequence: CASRRTGNTIYF.

The CDR3, as DNA: TGTGCCAGCAGCCCAATAAATCGACAGGGAATCTACGAGCAGTACTTC. This codes for CASSPINRQGIYEQYF. The genes are TRBV11-2 and TRBJ2-7; TRBD1 matches at 7 bases. V was pared by 5 bases and J by 3 bases, with 13 bases of the junction left unmatched. The germline V gene encodes CDR1 SGHAT and CDR2 FQNNGV. The CDR3 is made up of 16 amino acids.

The chain uses TRBV6-5 and TRBJ2-7; weak D call: TRBD1 (5 bases). The CDR3 totals 14 residues. Germline V lookup: CDR1 MNHEY, CDR2 SVGAGI. The V end lost 4 bases, the J end lost 5 bases, and 15 bases lay between the germline ends. CDR3 amino acids: CASSSRVTVNEQYF. For the CDR3, the DNA is TGTGCCAGCAGTTCCAGGGTGACGGTTAACGAGCAGTACTTC.

The genes are TRBV12-3 or TRBV12-4 and TRBJ2-5; D perhaps matches TRBD2 (5 bases). Trimming took 6 bases from V and 4 from J, leaving 9 bases between them. This CDR3 is 12 amino acids long. CDR3 in DNA: TGTGCCAGCAGCCTCACTAGAGAGACCCAGTACTTC. Encoded protein: CASSLTRETQYF.

The chain uses TRBV6-1 and TRBJ1-1; TRBD1 is a possible D gene (6 bases). The CDR3 sequence is 17 residues long. Germline CDR1 reads MNHNS; CDR2 reads SASEGT. Trimming left V 2 bases short and J 0 bases short, with 16 bases between. CDR3 in amino acids: CASSELPTGIMNTEAFF. The CDR3 DNA reads TGTGCCAGCAGTGAACTCCCTACAGGGATCATGAACACTGAAGCTTTCTTT.

There are a few counts of this clone. The chain joins TRBV6-6 to TRBJ1-2; 7 bases line up with TRBD1. The V gene's germline CDR1 is MNHNY and CDR2 SVGAGI (reference sequence). The CDR3 length is 15 residues. Trimming removed 6 bases from V and 3 bases from J; junction bases left unmatched: 10. The CDR3 spells CASRTRTGGDYGYTF. The CDR3 bases are TGTGCCAGCAGGACCAGGACAGGTGGGGACTATGGCTACACCTTC.

The CDR3 region has the DNA TGTGCCAGCAGCTCCCTCTTCGTAGCGGGGGGGGCCAATGAGCAGTTCTTC. Its protein product is CASSSLFVAGGANEQFF. The chain carries TRBV5-5 and TRBJ2-1, with 11 bases matching TRBD2. Germline V CDR1 and CDR2: SGHKS, YYEKEE (reference sequence). The CDR3 consists of 17 residues. After removal of 3 bases from V and 6 bases from J, the junction contained 11 bases not matched to a gene. Full variable domain (outside the CDR3, taken from reference TRBV5-5 and TRBJ2-1): DAGVTQSPTHLIKTRGQQVTLRCSPISGHKSVSWYQQVLGQGPQFIFQYYEKEERGRGNFPDRFSARQFPNYSSELNVNALLLGDSALYLCASSSLFVAGGANEQFFGPGTRLTVL.